One sample yielded the 29 T cell receptor beta chains listed below, sequenced in a study of blood T cell repertoires in COVID-19. TCRdb's table, derived via immunoSEQ multiplex PCR, lists solely in-frame clones and lacks some. There are some 30,000 clones in the sample; roughly 90% occur only once, and about 17% lies in the top ten. Specimen: peripheral blood. The source is a human donor with active COVID-19. The donor label of this sample is uncertain.

This clone was picked up one time. The chain is built from TRBV21-1 and TRBJ1-4. TRBV21-1 is tagged as a pseudogene. CDR3 length equals 15 residues. CDR3 DNA: TGTGCCAGCAAGGGACGGGCGGAGGGGAATGAAAAACTGTTTTTT. Residues: CASKGRAEGNEKLFF.

The chain joins TRBV10-3 to TRBJ1-1, with TRBD1 identical over 9 bases. Germline V lookup: CDR1 ENHRY, CDR2 SYGVKD. The CDR3 is 14 amino acids. The V and J ends lost 6 bases and 1 base, in that order; junction bases with no gene match: 3. This CDR3 reads CAIRTTGGNTEAFF. Written as DNA, the CDR3 is TGTGCCATCAGGACGACAGGGGGGAACACTGAAGCTTTCTTT.

This clone showed up just once. This chain connects TRBV12-1 to TRBJ2-3; whether TRBD2, the table's D call, matches the DNA was not checked. TRBV12-1 is shown as a pseudogene. The CDR3 spans 19 residues. CDR3 sequence: CASSSLGGLAGGPSDTQYF. CDR3 in DNA: TGTGCCAGCAGCTCCCTCGGCGGGCTAGCGGGAGGGCCGTCAGATACGCAGTATTTT.

J is TRBJ1-2 and V is TRBV6-2 or TRBV6-3, with 9 bases aligning to TRBD1. Germline trimming cut 5 bases from V and 4 bases from J; bases unmatched to any gene: 5. CDR3 length: 14 residues. Germline CDR1 and CDR2: MNHEY and SVGEGT. Here the CDR3 reads CASSDRGSSYGYTF. The CDR3 nucleotides are TGTGCCAGCAGTGACAGGGGGTCGAGCTATGGCTACACCTTC.

The rearrangement links TRBV27 to TRBJ1-2, with D possibly being TRBD1 (6 bases). V lost 6 bases and J lost 4, with 15 bases in between. This CDR3 is 14 amino acids long. In germline, CDR1 is MNHEY, CDR2 SMNVEV (reference sequence). CDR3 DNA sequence: TGTGCCAGCAGCCGGACAGCAATGGGCTATGGCTACACCTTC. It encodes CASSRTAMGYGYTF.

The V and J genes are TRBV9 and TRBJ1-2, with D possibly TRBD1 on 6 matching bases. The CDR3 runs 12 residues. V lost 4 bases to trimming and J lost 7 bases, with 11 bases between them. Germline loops: CDR1 SGDLS, CDR2 YYNGEE. This CDR3 is CASSSRGFGYTF. Written as DNA, the CDR3 is TGTGCCAGCAGCTCCAGGGGCTTTGGCTACACCTTC.

The chain carries TRBV18 and TRBJ1-1, with D unclear. Germline CDR1 is KGHSH and CDR2 is LQKENI. V gave up 3 bases and J gave up 11 bases, with 10 bases separating them. CDR3 length: 11 amino acids. CDR3 in amino acids: CASSPEYAAFF. For the CDR3, the DNA is TGTGCCAGCTCACCCGAGTATGCGGCTTTCTTT.

A few counts support this clone. The chain joins TRBV6-5 to TRBJ2-2; a weak D match, TRBD2 (5 bases). Looked up from germline, CDR1 is MNHEY and CDR2 is SVGAGI. V gave up 4 bases and J gave up 7 bases, with 10 bases separating them. The CDR3 has 13 residues. CDR3 residues: CASSLSRGGELFF. CDR3 nucleotides: TGTGCCAGCAGTTTAAGTCGGGGCGGGGAGCTGTTTTTT.

The J gene is TRBJ2-5, the V gene TRBV4-1; 10 positions match TRBD2. Trimming removed 4 bases from V and 5 bases from J; junction bases left unmatched: 7. The CDR3 is 15 residues long. Germline V gene sequence: CDR1 MGHRA, CDR2 YSYEKL. The CDR3 here is CASSPEAGGLETQYF. CDR3 sequence (DNA): TGCGCCAGCAGCCCCGAAGCGGGGGGGCTTGAGACCCAGTACTTC.

This chain connects TRBV20-1 to TRBJ1-4, with a weak D call TRBD1 (6 bases). Between the trimmed V and J ends, which lost 3 bases and 8 bases, there was a span of 16 bases. The CDR3 is made up of 14 amino acids. Germline values: CDR1 DFQATT, CDR2 SNEGSKA (reference sequence). CDR3: CSASWGRGREKLFF. As DNA, the CDR3 is TGCAGTGCTAGTTGGGGCAGGGGTCGGGAAAAACTGTTTTTT.

The genes are TRBV7-8 and TRBJ2-7, with 9 bases aligning to TRBD2. Germline trimming cut 5 bases from V and 3 bases from J; bases unmatched to any gene: 8. The CDR3 runs to 15 residues. Germline V gives CDR1 SGHVS, CDR2 FQNEAQ. This CDR3 is CASSPFSSGSYEQYF. Here the CDR3 DNA reads TGTGCCAGCAGCCCGTTTAGTAGCGGGAGCTACGAGCAGTACTTC.

The gene calls are TRBV3-1 (or the pseudogene TRBV3-2) and TRBJ2-1; D not certain. Germline CDR1 reads LGHDT; CDR2 reads YNNKEL (reference sequence). The V gene lost 0 bases and the J gene lost 12 bases, with 12 bases spanning the gap. The CDR3 has 13 amino acids. The CDR3 sequence is CASSQESVMGQFF. The CDR3 DNA is TGTGCCAGCAGCCAAGAAAGCGTTATGGGGCAGTTCTTC.

This sequence joins TRBV29-1 and TRBJ2-3, with TRBD1 as a possible D gene (8 bases). Germline lookup yields CDR1 SQVTM and CDR2 ANQGSEA. This CDR3 spans 14 amino acids. Trimming stripped 7 bases from V and 6 bases from J, with 20 bases between. As DNA, the CDR3 is TGCAGCGCCCAACAGGGGGGAGGGTACGATACGCAGTATTTT. This codes for CSAQQGGGYDTQYF.

The genes are TRBV11-2 and TRBJ2-1; 7 bases are a match to TRBD1. V shed 5 bases and J 3 bases; nucleotides not matched to a gene: 10. This CDR3 contains 16 residues. CDR1 SGHAT and CDR2 FQNNGV come from the germline V gene. The CDR3 nucleotides read TGTGCCAGCAGCGTCAGACAGGGTTCTTACTACAATGAGCAGTTCTTC. Translating it yields CASSVRQGSYYNEQFF.

V gene TRBV4-1 combines with J gene TRBJ2-5, with 7 bases aligning to TRBD2. Germline V gene data show CDR1 as MGHRA and CDR2 as YSYEKL. The CDR3 spans 13 residues. J lost 5 bases, V lost 2 bases, and 2 bases had no gene match. The CDR3 loop is CASSQWRGETQYF. DNA of the CDR3: TGCGCCAGCAGCCAATGGCGGGGGGAGACCCAGTACTTC.

CDR3 bases: TGTGCTAGTGGCCCTGGAAGCGATGGCTACACCTTC. Translating it yields CASGPGSDGYTF. The rearrangement uses TRBV12-5 and TRBJ1-2; no reliable D call. Per the germline V gene, CDR1 is LGHNT and CDR2 is FRNRAP. The length of the CDR3 is 12 residues. The ends were cut back, 6 bases at V and 6 bases at J, with 11 bases in the middle. Supplemented by reference TRBV12-5 and TRBJ1-2, the full variable domain reads DARVTQTPRHKVTEMGQEVTMRCQPILGHNTVFWYRQTMMQGLELLAYFRNRAPLDDSGMPKDRFSAEMPDATLATLKIQPSEPRDSAVYFCASGPGSDGYTFGSGTRLTVV.

The J gene is TRBJ2-1, the V gene TRBV5-5; 9 bases match TRBD1. CDR1 is SGHKS, CDR2 YYEKEE, per germline (reference sequence). The CDR3 is 16 residues long. V lost 0 bases, J lost 8 bases, and 9 bases stayed unmatched. CDR3 residues: CASSLVGQGLGYEQFF. In DNA, the CDR3 is TGTGCCAGCAGCTTGGTGGGACAGGGATTGGGATATGAGCAGTTCTTC. Together with reference TRBV5-5 and TRBJ2-1, the CDR3 gives the full variable domain: DAGVTQSPTHLIKTRGQQVTLRCSPISGHKSVSWYQQVLGQGPQFIFQYYEKEERGRGNFPDRFSARQFPNYSSELNVNALLLGDSALYLCASSLVGQGLGYEQFFGPGTRLTVL.

The chain uses TRBV6-6 and TRBJ2-7; TRBD1 matches 7 bases. Germline lookup yields CDR1 MNHNY and CDR2 SVGAGI (reference sequence). After removal of 7 bases from V and 3 bases from J, the junction contained 12 bases not matched to a gene. This CDR3 spans 15 amino acids. This chain's CDR3 is CASNARRDRLYEQYF. CDR3 DNA: TGTGCCAGCAACGCCCGAAGGGACAGACTCTACGAGCAGTACTTC.

The chain has TRBV6-2 or TRBV6-3 and TRBJ2-2; D possibly corresponds to TRBD2 (6 bases). In germline, CDR1 is MNHEY, CDR2 SVGEGT. The length of the CDR3 is 14 residues. V was shortened by 2 bases and J by 4 bases, with 8 bases between the two germline ends. CDR3 bases: TGTGCCAGCAGTTACGGGGGGACCACCGGGGAGCTGTTTTTT. Its translation is CASSYGGTTGELFF.

The V and J genes are TRBV6-2 or TRBV6-3 and TRBJ2-2; 11 bases fit TRBD1. Trimming removed 6 bases from V and 3 bases from J; junction bases left unmatched: 3. In germline, CDR1 is MNHEY, CDR2 SVGEGT. This CDR3 is 15 amino acids long. The CDR3 bases are TGTGCCAGCAGCCGGACAGGGGGCGACACCGGGGAGCTGTTTTTT. Translated: CASSRTGGDTGELFF.

The rearrangement joins TRBV14 to TRBJ2-5; tentative D call: TRBD1 (6 bases). Per germline, CDR1 SGHDN and CDR2 FVKESK. V lost 4 bases and J 3 bases, leaving 12 bases between the germline ends. CDR3 length equals 14 residues. CDR3 DNA sequence: TGTGCCAGCAGCCGCGGACAGACGAAAGAGACCCAGTACTTC. It codes for CASSRGQTKETQYF.

This chain joins TRBV5-1 and TRBJ1-1, with D possibly matching TRBD1 (5 bases). Trimming cost V 0 bases and J 1 base, with 10 bases left between them. The CDR3 has 15 residues. CDR1 is SGHRS and CDR2 is YFSETQ in the germline V gene. CDR3: CASSLALGGNTEAFF. DNA of the CDR3: TGCGCCAGCAGCTTGGCCTTGGGGGGGAACACTGAAGCTTTCTTT.

In its sample, this clone was seen once. This chain uses TRBV4-3 with TRBJ2-7; 8 bases line up with TRBD2. The length of the CDR3 is 16 residues. Germline V CDR1 and CDR2: LGHNA, YSLEER. Trimming at V came to 0 bases and at J to 2 bases, leaving 6 bases not matched to a gene. The CDR3 here is CASSQDVLAEAYEQYF. The CDR3 DNA sequence: TGCGCCAGCAGCCAAGACGTACTAGCGGAGGCCTACGAGCAGTACTTC.

The chain has TRBV6-5 and TRBJ2-2; tentative D call: TRBD2 (5 bases). V lost 2 bases and J 6 bases, leaving 7 bases between the germline ends. The length of the CDR3 is 13 residues. Germline CDR1 reads MNHEY; CDR2 reads SVGAGI. CDR3 sequence: CASSYVGAGELFF. The CDR3 DNA reads as TGTGCCAGCAGTTACGTCGGGGCCGGGGAGCTGTTTTTT.

This chain connects TRBV28 to TRBJ1-2; 8 nucleotides line up with TRBD1. V was pared by 6 bases and J by 4 bases, with 1 base of the junction left unmatched. This CDR3 contains 12 residues. Germline-derived CDR1 and CDR2 are MDHEN and SYDVKM. In DNA form, the CDR3 reads TGTGCCAGCAGCACAGGGGGCTATGGCTACACCTTC. Protein product: CASSTGGYGYTF.

The V call is TRBV21-1, the J call TRBJ2-1; the listed D gene, TRBD1, was not tested against the DNA. TRBV21-1 represents a pseudogene. The CDR3 loop spans 15 amino acids. CDR3 DNA: TGTGCCAGCAGCTCCCCCCAGACAGTTTACAATGAGCAGTTCTTC. It yields the protein CASSSPQTVYNEQFF.

V and J are TRBV11-2 and TRBJ1-4; 10 bases line up with TRBD1. CDR3 length equals 15 residues. V trimming: 4 bases; J trimming: 8 bases; junction bases outside the gene matches: 7. From germline, CDR1 is SGHAT and CDR2 FQNNGV. CDR3 coding DNA: TGTGCCAGCAGCTCGACAGGGGGCGCCCCCGAAAAACTGTTTTTT. Amino acid sequence: CASSSTGGAPEKLFF.

V gene TRBV7-2 combines with J gene TRBJ1-1; 8 bases fit TRBD1. This CDR3 is 14 amino acids long. J lost 1 base, V lost 5 bases, and 3 bases had no gene match. The germline CDR1 and CDR2 sequences are SGHTA and FQGNSA. CDR3 protein: CASSRDRRNTEAFF. CDR3 in DNA: TGTGCCAGCAGCCGGGACAGGCGGAACACTGAAGCTTTCTTT.

This clone is a singleton in its sample. CDR3 sequence: CASDDSSWTGELFF. CDR3 coding DNA: TGTGCCAGCGACGATTCTAGCTGGACCGGGGAGCTGTTTTTT. The chain uses TRBV19 and TRBJ2-2; tentatively, D is TRBD2 (5 bases). CDR1 and CDR2 from the germline V gene are LNHDA and SQIVND (reference sequence). The CDR3 runs to 14 residues. Trimming removed 9 bases at V and 5 bases at J, with 16 bases between.